The 21 T cell receptor beta chains presented below share a single source sample, sequenced in a study of PD-L1 blockade in urothelial cancer. The repertoire was sequenced with immunoSEQ multiplex PCR; TCRdb's copy has only in-frame clones and lacks some. The repertoire holds about 57,000 clones, 81% seen once, with more than 5.5% in the top ten. The time point denotes: pretreatment peripheral blood. The sequences come from PBMCs, collected around atezolizumab (anti-PD-L1) treatment. These receptors originate from a man between 65 and 85 years old with urothelial cancer.

The J gene is TRBJ2-3, the V gene TRBV2; maybe TRBD2 (7 bases). CDR1 is SNHLY, CDR2 FYNNEI, per germline. The CDR3 spans 15 residues. V lost 2 bases and J 4 bases, leaving 13 bases between the germline ends. DNA of the CDR3: TGTGCCAGCAGTGAAAGTGGCGGGGGCGCAGATACGCAGTATTTT. Translating it yields CASSESGGGADTQYF.

CDR3 bases: TGTGCTAGTGGTTTGGTAGTTGGTGGGGCGTCTTTGGCTAGTGAAGCTTTCTTT. Its protein product is CASGLVVGGASLASEAFF. The chain links TRBV12-5 to TRBJ1-1, with D perhaps TRBD1 (5 bases). Between the trimmed V and J ends, which lost 0 bases and 7 bases, there was a span of 24 bases. Germline V gives CDR1 LGHNT, CDR2 FRNRAP. The CDR3 is 18 amino acids. Based on the CDR3 plus reference TRBV12-5 and TRBJ1-1, the full variable domain is DARVTQTPRHKVTEMGQEVTMRCQPILGHNTVFWYRQTMMQGLELLAYFRNRAPLDDSGMPKDRFSAEMPDATLATLKIQPSEPRDSAVYFCASGLVVGGASLASEAFFGQGTRLTVV.

The chain combines TRBV10-1 with TRBJ2-7, with TRBD2 identical over 7 bases. Trimming took 4 bases from V and 2 from J; bases not matched to a gene: 2. The germline V gene has CDR1 WNHNN and CDR2 SYGVQD (reference sequence). The CDR3 loop spans 13 amino acids. CDR3 DNA: TGCGCCAGCAGTGCGGGAGGAGCCTACGAGCAGTACTTC. This encodes CASSAGGAYEQYF.

This sequence joins TRBV19 and TRBJ2-2; D is unresolved. The V and J ends lost 2 bases and 4 bases respectively, with 11 bases between them. The CDR3 is 15 residues long. Germline V CDR1 and CDR2: LNHDA, SQIVND (reference sequence). The CDR3 region is CASSISSPGTGELFF. The DNA of the CDR3 is TGTGCCAGTAGTATAAGCAGCCCGGGCACCGGGGAGCTGTTTTTT.

This clone occurred a few times. This chain joins TRBV5-1 and TRBJ2-1; 7 nucleotides agree with TRBD2. This CDR3 is built from 16 residues. Germline CDR1 and CDR2: SGHRS and YFSETQ. Trimming took 0 bases from V and 6 from J; bases not matched to a gene: 9. This CDR3 is CASSLGWTSWGNEQFF. CDR3 coding DNA: TGCGCCAGCAGCTTGGGGTGGACTAGTTGGGGCAATGAGCAGTTCTTC.

The chain combines TRBV11-3 with TRBJ1-1, with 7 bases aligning to TRBD1. CDR1 is SGHNT and CDR2 is YENEEA in the germline V gene. The CDR3 totals 13 residues. J was trimmed by 5 bases and V by 5 bases; bases with no gene match: 5. The CDR3 spells CASSLTGETEAFF. In nucleotides, the CDR3 is TGTGCCAGCAGCCTTACAGGGGAAACTGAAGCTTTCTTT.

This clone showed up just a few times. The chain couples TRBV7-2 to TRBJ1-4; no reliable D call. This CDR3 is 15 amino acids long. The germline V and J ends were trimmed by 5 bases and 7 bases, with 17 bases remaining between them. Germline CDR1 and CDR2: SGHTA and FQGNSA. In nucleotides, the CDR3 is TGTGCCAGCAGCATCCGGGCCGGAGGAGGTGAAAAACTGTTTTTT. It yields the protein CASSIRAGGGEKLFF.

The J gene is TRBJ2-7, the V gene TRBV4-2; the D gene is possibly TRBD1 (5 bases). V shed 0 bases and J shed 5 bases, with 11 bases lying between them. From germline, CDR1 is LGHNA and CDR2 YNFKEQ. CDR3 length equals 14 residues. CDR3 coding DNA: TGTGCCAGCAGCCAAGATCTCGTGACAGACGAGCAGTACTTC. As protein: CASSQDLVTDEQYF.

The chain's CDR3 is CASSRHDIPEAFF. The CDR3 nucleotides are TGTGCCAGCAGTCGACATGATATCCCTGAAGCTTTCTTT. The rearrangement joins TRBV28 to TRBJ1-1; D ambiguous. Trimming left V 5 bases short and J 6 bases short, with 13 bases between. Germline CDR1 MDHEN, CDR2 SYDVKM. The CDR3 loop spans 13 amino acids.

The chain combines TRBV2 with TRBJ1-4; 10 nucleotides agree with TRBD1. The V gene's germline CDR1 is SNHLY and CDR2 FYNNEI. J was trimmed by 7 bases and V by 3 bases; bases with no gene match: 5. This CDR3 spans 15 amino acids. CDR3 amino acids: CASSDRDRGGEKLFF. The DNA for the CDR3 is TGTGCCAGCAGTGACCGGGACAGGGGTGGTGAAAAACTGTTTTTT.

The chain joins TRBV19 to TRBJ1-5; 10 bases agree with TRBD1. The CDR3 sequence is 17 residues long. The junction had 5 bases not matched to a gene; V was cut back by 3 bases and J by 0 bases. From germline, CDR1 is LNHDA and CDR2 SQIVND (reference sequence). The CDR3 protein is CASSIRQGANSNQPQHF. CDR3 DNA sequence: TGTGCCAGTAGTATCCGACAGGGGGCGAATAGCAATCAGCCCCAGCATTTT.

This chain joins TRBV13 and TRBJ2-7; 11 bases map to TRBD1. Germline CDR1 and CDR2: PRHDT and FYEKMQ (reference sequence). This CDR3 comprises 16 residues. Trimming cost V 5 bases and J 2 bases; bases outside gene matches: 8. CDR3 amino acids: CASSARGQGVAYEQYF. CDR3 DNA sequence: TGTGCCAGCAGCGCCCGGGGACAGGGGGTTGCCTACGAGCAGTACTTC.

V gene TRBV27 combines with J gene TRBJ2-1, with TRBD2 identical over 7 bases. The CDR3 runs 14 residues. After removal of 5 bases from V and 8 bases from J, the junction contained 9 bases not matched to a gene. Germline-derived CDR1 and CDR2 are MNHEY and SMNVEV (reference sequence). The DNA for the CDR3 is TGTGCCAGCAGTGTGGGGGGGTGGGCGGATGAGCAGTTCTTC. It translates to CASSVGGWADEQFF.

The chain joins TRBV5-1 to TRBJ1-1, with 7 nucleotides matching TRBD1. V lost 4 bases and J lost 4; bases outside the gene matches: 7. CDR1 is SGHRS, CDR2 YFSETQ, per germline. This CDR3 is built from 14 residues. CDR3 amino acids: CASSPQGRGTEAFF. CDR3 DNA sequence: TGCGCCAGCAGCCCACAGGGGCGGGGCACTGAAGCTTTCTTT.

The gene calls are TRBV2 and TRBJ2-5; D perhaps matches TRBD2 (5 bases). CDR3 size: 14 residues. The V gene lost 6 bases and the J gene lost 1 base, with 12 bases spanning the gap. Germline loops: CDR1 SNHLY, CDR2 FYNNEI. CDR3 DNA: TGTGCCAGCAGCGGTTCGGGATCCCAAGAGACCCAGTACTTC. It encodes CASSGSGSQETQYF.

The chain recombines TRBV4-1 with TRBJ1-4; TRBD1 agrees at 7 bases. V was clipped by 4 bases and J by 5 bases; unmatched bases: 10. The germline gives CDR1 MGHRA, CDR2 YSYEKL. This CDR3 has 16 residues. DNA of the CDR3: TGCGCCAGCAGCCGCGGCGTAGGGACAGAAAATGAAAAACTGTTTTTT. The encoded protein is CASSRGVGTENEKLFF.

The rearrangement links TRBV4-2 to TRBJ2-3; 11 bases match TRBD2. J lost 4 bases, V lost 1 base, and 13 bases had no gene match. Looked up from germline, CDR1 is LGHNA and CDR2 is YNFKEQ. The CDR3 is 19 amino acids. CDR3 protein: CASSQGGSGGALGPDTQYF. CDR3 in DNA: TGTGCCAGCAGCCAAGGAGGTAGCGGGGGGGCCTTGGGCCCAGATACGCAGTATTTT.

V gene TRBV2 combines with J gene TRBJ2-5; D ambiguous. The V and J ends lost 7 bases and 2 bases respectively, with 8 bases between them. The CDR3 has 12 amino acids. Germline CDR1 and CDR2: SNHLY and FYNNEI. The CDR3 coding sequence is TGTGCCAGCACTACCGAACAAGAGACCCAGTACTTC. The encoded protein is CASTTEQETQYF.

This chain links TRBV12-5 with TRBJ2-1; D possibly corresponds to TRBD1 (5 bases). This CDR3 has 14 amino acids. Per germline, CDR1 LGHNT and CDR2 FRNRAP. Trimming removed 0 bases from V and 4 bases from J, with 7 bases in between. CDR3 in amino acids: CASGLVDSYNEQFF. In nucleotides, the CDR3 is TGTGCTAGTGGTTTGGTAGACAGTTACAATGAGCAGTTCTTC.

This clone was detected a few times. Other nucleotide sequences in the sample specify the same CDR3. The rearrangement uses TRBV5-1 and TRBJ2-5; 9 nucleotides align to TRBD1. V lost 2 bases, J lost 3 bases, and 2 bases stayed unmatched. CDR1 SGHRS and CDR2 YFSETQ come from the germline V gene. This CDR3 has 14 residues. CDR3 DNA: TGCGCCAGCAGCTTAACAGGGGGCGAAGAGACCCAGTACTTC. Amino acids: CASSLTGGEETQYF. The full variable domain, its missing parts supplied by reference TRBV5-1 and TRBJ2-5, is KAGVTQTPRYLIKTRGQQVTLSCSPISGHRSVSWYQQTPGQGLQFLFEYFSETQRNKGNFPGRFSGRQFSNSRSEMNVSTLELGDSALYLCASSLTGGEETQYFGPGTRLLVL.

This chain uses TRBV7-3 with TRBJ2-1; D is perhaps TRBD2 (7 bases). The CDR3 consists of 14 residues. V lost 2 bases and J lost 7, with 12 bases in between. Germline assignment: CDR1 SGHTA and CDR2 FQGTGA. CDR3 amino acids: CASSLGGAANEQFF. The CDR3 region has the DNA TGTGCCAGCAGCTTAGGGGGGGCCGCAAATGAGCAGTTCTTC.